These T cell receptor beta chains were read from a single sample in a study of post-analysis software for immune sequencing data. From the PCR reads, TCRdb called clonotypes with MiXCR, one entry per CDR3 protein. Here the sample spans about 200,000 distinct CDR3 sequences, roughly 30% being singletons. Material for sequencing was blood. Receptor source: a girl between 2 and 17 years old with multiple sclerosis. CDR3s include the opening cysteine and the closing phenylalanine or tryptophan. Fields, in order: J gene, V gene, D gene, clone size, CDR3 protein, CDR3 DNA. The D gene is left open where the match is weak. Clone size is stated in some rows and not others, as once, few, many or a class when expanded.

J gene: TRBJ2-1
V gene: TRBV20-1
D gene: .
clone size: few
CDR3 protein: CSAKTRSSYNEQFF
CDR3 DNA: TGCAGTGCCAAGACTAGATCCTCCTACAATGAGCAGTTCTTC

J gene: TRBJ1-2
V gene: TRBV12-3/TRBV12-4
D gene: TRBD1
clone size: many
CDR3 protein: CASSFNRGGYTF
CDR3 DNA: TGTGCCAGCAGTTTTAACAGGGGAGGCTACACCTTC

J gene: TRBJ2-7
V gene: TRBV27
D gene: .
clone size: few
CDR3 protein: CASSLADQSCEQYF
CDR3 DNA: TGTGCCAGCAGTCTAGCAGATCAGTCCTGCGAGCAGTACTTC

J gene: TRBJ2-7
V gene: TRBV5-1
D gene: .
clone size: few
CDR3 protein: CASSSEAGSSYEQYF
CDR3 DNA: TGCGCCAGCAGCTCCGAGGCGGGGTCTTCCTACGAGCAGTACTTC

J gene: TRBJ2-2
V gene: TRBV12-3/TRBV12-4
D gene: .
clone size: .
CDR3 protein: CASTEWERAETGELFF
CDR3 DNA: TGTGCCAGCACCGAATGGGAACGGGCAGAAACCGGGGAGCTGTTTTTT

J gene: TRBJ2-3
V gene: TRBV5-1
D gene: TRBD1
clone size: many
CDR3 protein: CASSWQGQGADTQYF
CDR3 DNA: TGCGCCAGCAGCTGGCAGGGACAGGGAGCAGATACGCAGTATTTT

J gene: TRBJ2-5
V gene: TRBV7-9
D gene: .
clone size: few
CDR3 protein: CVSSRTGQETQYF
CDR3 DNA: TGTGTCAGCAGCAGGACGGGGCAAGAGACCCAGTACTTC

J gene: TRBJ2-7
V gene: TRBV29-1
D gene: .
clone size: .
CDR3 protein: CSVVGSEQYF
CDR3 DNA: TGCAGCGTTGTTGGGAGCGAGCAGTACTTC

J gene: TRBJ2-7
V gene: TRBV20-1
D gene: .
clone size: .
CDR3 protein: CSARDFLYNEQYF
CDR3 DNA: TGCAGTGCTAGAGATTTCCTATACAATGAGCAGTACTTC

J gene: TRBJ1-4
V gene: TRBV5-5
D gene: .
clone size: .
CDR3 protein: CASSLTTGGSTNEKLFF
CDR3 DNA: TGTGCCAGCAGCTTGACGACAGGAGGGTCAACTAATGAAAAACTGTTTTTT

J gene: TRBJ2-6
V gene: TRBV9
D gene: .
clone size: many
CDR3 protein: CASSVRAAGANVLTF
CDR3 DNA: TGTGCCAGCAGCGTGAGGGCAGCTGGGGCCAACGTCCTGACTTTC

J gene: TRBJ1-6
V gene: TRBV4-1
D gene: .
clone size: many
CDR3 protein: CASSQDEKGSPLHF
CDR3 DNA: TGCGCCAGCAGCCAAGATGAGAAGGGATCACCCCTCCACTTT

J gene: TRBJ1-2
V gene: TRBV2
D gene: TRBD1
clone size: .
CDR3 protein: CASTLGQGARAYGYTF
CDR3 DNA: TGTGCCAGCACCTTAGGACAGGGGGCAAGGGCCTATGGCTACACCTTC

J gene: TRBJ2-3
V gene: TRBV12-3/TRBV12-4
D gene: .
clone size: few
CDR3 protein: CASSLSGYIADTQYF
CDR3 DNA: TGTGCCAGCAGTTTATCCGGCTACATAGCAGATACGCAGTATTTT

J gene: TRBJ1-2
V gene: TRBV7-2
D gene: .
clone size: many
CDR3 protein: CASSSWGSTIGYTF
CDR3 DNA: TGTGCCAGCAGCTCTTGGGGTTCCACTATAGGCTACACCTTC

J gene: TRBJ2-4
V gene: TRBV20-1
D gene: .
clone size: many
CDR3 protein: CSARGDGAKNIQYF
CDR3 DNA: TGCAGTGCTAGAGGGGATGGGGCCAAAAACATTCAGTACTTC

J gene: TRBJ1-1
V gene: TRBV25-1
D gene: .
clone size: .
CDR3 protein: CASNFGDTEAFF
CDR3 DNA: TGTGCCAGCAACTTCGGGGACACTGAAGCTTTCTTT

J gene: TRBJ2-5
V gene: TRBV11-2
D gene: .
clone size: few
CDR3 protein: CASSLWGAREQYF
CDR3 DNA: TGTGCCAGCAGCTTATGGGGGGCGCGGGAGCAGTACTTC

J gene: TRBJ1-2
V gene: TRBV14
D gene: TRBD1
clone size: .
CDR3 protein: CASSPRDRGLGNYGYTF
CDR3 DNA: TGTGCCAGCAGCCCCCGGGACAGGGGGCTCGGTAACTATGGCTACACCTTC

J gene: TRBJ1-1
V gene: TRBV5-6
D gene: .
clone size: .
CDR3 protein: CASSLVGKKAFF
CDR3 DNA: TGTGCCAGCAGCTTGGTAGGGAAGAAGGCTTTCTTT

J gene: TRBJ2-3
V gene: TRBV5-1
D gene: .
clone size: once
CDR3 protein: CASRRSTGPIGSDTQYF
CDR3 DNA: TGCGCCAGCAGACGAAGTACCGGGCCTATCGGTTCAGATACGCAGTATTTT

J gene: TRBJ2-7
V gene: TRBV7-9
D gene: TRBD2
clone size: few
CDR3 protein: CAWEGTSGRVSREQYF
CDR3 DNA: TGTGCCTGGGAAGGGACTAGCGGGAGGGTAAGTCGCGAGCAGTACTTC

J gene: TRBJ1-2
V gene: TRBV14
D gene: .
clone size: few
CDR3 protein: CASSPERYGYTF
CDR3 DNA: TGTGCCAGCAGCCCCGAGAGATATGGCTACACCTTC

J gene: TRBJ1-4
V gene: TRBV7-9
D gene: .
clone size: .
CDR3 protein: CATSNSVRRGKLFF
CDR3 DNA: TGTGCCACCTCCAACAGTGTTCGGCGGGGAAAACTGTTTTTT

J gene: TRBJ2-7
V gene: TRBV28
D gene: .
clone size: few
CDR3 protein: CASSFLRSVSYEQYF
CDR3 DNA: TGTGCCAGCAGTTTTTTGCGTAGCGTTTCATACGAGCAGTACTTC

J gene: TRBJ2-3
V gene: TRBV5-1
D gene: .
clone size: many
CDR3 protein: CASSWDDRLYTQYF
CDR3 DNA: TGCGCCAGCAGCTGGGACGACAGGTTGTATACGCAGTATTTT

J gene: TRBJ2-1
V gene: TRBV7-9
D gene: TRBD2
clone size: many
CDR3 protein: CASSPGLATSYNEQFF
CDR3 DNA: TGTGCCAGCAGCCCCGGACTAGCGACCTCCTACAATGAGCAGTTCTTC

J gene: TRBJ2-5
V gene: TRBV4-2
D gene: .
clone size: many
CDR3 protein: CASSLGTSGPQETQYF
CDR3 DNA: TGTGCCAGCAGCCTCGGGACTTCGGGCCCCCAAGAGACCCAGTACTTC

J gene: TRBJ2-1
V gene: TRBV30
D gene: .
clone size: .
CDR3 protein: CAIKDPKGPDNEQFF
CDR3 DNA: TGTGCTATCAAAGACCCAAAGGGTCCGGACAATGAGCAGTTCTTC

J gene: TRBJ2-2
V gene: TRBV6-5
D gene: .
clone size: few
CDR3 protein: CASSPEYTGELFF
CDR3 DNA: TGTGCCAGCAGCCCCGAGTACACCGGGGAGCTGTTTTTT

J gene: TRBJ2-1
V gene: TRBV12-3/TRBV12-4
D gene: .
clone size: many
CDR3 protein: CASGQRSDEQFF
CDR3 DNA: TGTGCCAGCGGACAGAGGTCGGATGAGCAGTTCTTC

J gene: TRBJ1-6
V gene: TRBV5-1
D gene: .
clone size: few
CDR3 protein: CASSWEEWLNSPLHF
CDR3 DNA: TGCGCCAGCAGCTGGGAGGAGTGGTTGAATTCACCCCTCCACTTT

J gene: TRBJ2-3
V gene: TRBV5-1
D gene: TRBD2
clone size: .
CDR3 protein: CASSFASGYTDTQYF
CDR3 DNA: TGCGCCAGCAGCTTCGCTAGCGGGTACACAGATACGCAGTATTTT

J gene: TRBJ2-1
V gene: TRBV9
D gene: .
clone size: few
CDR3 protein: CASSPRIGGDYSYNEQFF
CDR3 DNA: TGTGCCAGCAGCCCACGGATAGGGGGAGATTACTCCTACAATGAGCAGTTCTTC

J gene: TRBJ2-2
V gene: TRBV5-1
D gene: .
clone size: few
CDR3 protein: CASSSLTSPGTGELFF
CDR3 DNA: TGCGCCAGCAGCTCTTTAACTTCTCCAGGGACCGGGGAGCTGTTTTTT

J gene: TRBJ2-7
V gene: TRBV7-2
D gene: TRBD1
clone size: many
CDR3 protein: CASTKWTGSHEQYF
CDR3 DNA: TGTGCCAGCACCAAGTGGACAGGGTCCCACGAGCAGTACTTC

J gene: TRBJ2-3
V gene: TRBV10-2
D gene: TRBD2
clone size: many
CDR3 protein: CASRLAGRSTDTQYF
CDR3 DNA: TGCGCCAGCAGATTAGCGGGAAGAAGCACAGATACGCAGTATTTT

J gene: TRBJ2-7
V gene: TRBV29-1
D gene: TRBD2
clone size: many
CDR3 protein: CSVGGTSGKGTMDEQYF
CDR3 DNA: TGCAGCGTTGGTGGGACTAGCGGGAAGGGTACGATGGACGAGCAGTACTTC

J gene: TRBJ2-7
V gene: TRBV12-3/TRBV12-4
D gene: .
clone size: many
CDR3 protein: CASTRTPYEQYF
CDR3 DNA: TGTGCCAGCACCCGGACCCCCTACGAGCAGTACTTC

J gene: TRBJ1-2
V gene: TRBV12-3/TRBV12-4
D gene: .
clone size: .
CDR3 protein: CASSSPQTNNYGYTF
CDR3 DNA: TGTGCCAGCAGTTCACCCCAGACTAATAACTATGGCTACACCTTC

J gene: TRBJ2-1
V gene: TRBV20-1
D gene: TRBD2
clone size: .
CDR3 protein: CSARSASGGHYKEQFF
CDR3 DNA: TGCAGTGCTAGAAGCGCTAGCGGGGGGCACTATAAAGAGCAGTTCTTC

J gene: TRBJ2-3
V gene: TRBV15
D gene: TRBD1
clone size: many
CDR3 protein: CATSRGQGNTDTQYF
CDR3 DNA: TGTGCCACCAGCAGGGGACAGGGTAATACAGATACGCAGTATTTT

J gene: TRBJ1-1
V gene: TRBV29-1
D gene: .
clone size: .
CDR3 protein: CSANRDMNTEAFF
CDR3 DNA: TGCAGCGCTAACCGGGATATGAACACTGAAGCTTTCTTT

J gene: TRBJ1-3
V gene: TRBV20-1
D gene: .
clone size: many
CDR3 protein: CSARADSGNTIYF
CDR3 DNA: TGCAGTGCTAGAGCAGACTCTGGAAACACCATATATTTT

J gene: TRBJ2-5
V gene: TRBV5-1
D gene: .
clone size: many
CDR3 protein: CASSLVSLQETQYF
CDR3 DNA: TGCGCCAGCAGCTTGGTCTCACTCCAAGAGACCCAGTACTTC

J gene: TRBJ1-1
V gene: TRBV29-1
D gene: .
clone size: .
CDR3 protein: CSVEELGATEAFF
CDR3 DNA: TGCAGCGTTGAAGAGCTGGGTGCGACTGAAGCTTTCTTT

J gene: TRBJ1-1
V gene: TRBV28
D gene: .
clone size: few
CDR3 protein: CASSLGRGRARTEAFF
CDR3 DNA: TGTGCCAGCAGTTTGGGGAGGGGAAGGGCGCGCACTGAAGCTTTCTTT

J gene: TRBJ2-7
V gene: TRBV20-1
D gene: .
clone size: .
CDR3 protein: CSASTGLYEQYF
CDR3 DNA: TGCAGTGCTAGTACAGGGTTGTACGAGCAGTACTTC

J gene: TRBJ1-4
V gene: TRBV20-1
D gene: .
clone size: many
CDR3 protein: CSARDQAGKLFF
CDR3 DNA: TGCAGTGCTAGAGATCAGGCCGGAAAACTGTTTTTT

J gene: TRBJ1-1
V gene: TRBV29-1
D gene: .
clone size: few
CDR3 protein: CSADPQGPMNTEAFF
CDR3 DNA: TGCAGCGCCGATCCACAGGGCCCTATGAACACTGAAGCTTTCTTT

J gene: TRBJ2-3
V gene: TRBV4-1
D gene: .
clone size: many
CDR3 protein: CASSQGIWWDQTDTQYF
CDR3 DNA: TGCGCCAGCAGCCAAGGAATCTGGTGGGACCAGACAGATACGCAGTATTTT

J gene: TRBJ2-3
V gene: TRBV12-3/TRBV12-4
D gene: .
clone size: .
CDR3 protein: CASRYTGEATDTQYF
CDR3 DNA: TGTGCCAGCCGCTACACGGGGGAGGCCACAGATACGCAGTATTTT

J gene: TRBJ1-2
V gene: TRBV10-2
D gene: TRBD1
clone size: many
CDR3 protein: CASSEPGGNYGYTF
CDR3 DNA: TGCGCCAGCAGTGAACCAGGGGGTAACTATGGCTACACCTTC

J gene: TRBJ1-1
V gene: TRBV6-5
D gene: .
clone size: .
CDR3 protein: CASRGSGRTEAFF
CDR3 DNA: TGTGCCAGCAGGGGGTCGGGGAGGACTGAAGCTTTCTTT

J gene: TRBJ2-3
V gene: TRBV3-1
D gene: .
clone size: few
CDR3 protein: CASSQFWEHSTDTQYF
CDR3 DNA: TGTGCCAGCAGCCAATTCTGGGAGCACAGCACAGATACGCAGTATTTT

J gene: TRBJ2-7
V gene: TRBV29-1
D gene: .
clone size: many
CDR3 protein: CSVDGGLGYEQYF
CDR3 DNA: TGCAGCGTTGATGGGGGGCTGGGTTACGAGCAGTACTTC

J gene: TRBJ2-7
V gene: TRBV12-3/TRBV12-4
D gene: TRBD2
clone size: few
CDR3 protein: CASSLAGRRGEQYF
CDR3 DNA: TGTGCCAGCAGTCTAGCGGGGCGCAGGGGCGAGCAGTACTTC

J gene: TRBJ1-1
V gene: TRBV20-1
D gene: .
clone size: .
CDR3 protein: CSASRVDTEAFF
CDR3 DNA: TGCAGTGCTAGCAGGGTCGACACTGAAGCTTTCTTT

J gene: TRBJ1-2
V gene: TRBV3-1
D gene: .
clone size: .
CDR3 protein: CASSQDAGTPAYGYTF
CDR3 DNA: TGTGCCAGCAGCCAAGATGCGGGGACACCGGCCTATGGCTACACCTTC